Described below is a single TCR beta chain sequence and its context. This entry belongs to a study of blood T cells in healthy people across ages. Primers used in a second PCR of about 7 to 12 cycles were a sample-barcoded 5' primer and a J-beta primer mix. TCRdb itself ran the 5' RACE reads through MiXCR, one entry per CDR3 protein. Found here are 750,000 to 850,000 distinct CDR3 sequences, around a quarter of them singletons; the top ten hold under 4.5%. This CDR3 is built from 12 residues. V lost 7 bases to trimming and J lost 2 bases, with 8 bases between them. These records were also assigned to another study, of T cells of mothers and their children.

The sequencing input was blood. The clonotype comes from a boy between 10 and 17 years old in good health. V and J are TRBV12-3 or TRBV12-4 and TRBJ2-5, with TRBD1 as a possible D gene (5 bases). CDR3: CASKGVQETQYF. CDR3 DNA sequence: TGTGCCAGCAAAGGGGTGCAAGAGACCCAGTACTTC.